Shown below are 3 T cell receptor beta chains from a single sample sequenced in a study of T-cell memory formation after mild COVID-19. TCRdb re-called the 5' RACE reads with MiXCR, one entry per CDR3 protein. The table records about 430,000 distinct CDR3 sequences, approximately 24% of them present only once. The sample was PBMCs or a T cell subset sorted from them (not recorded which). The source is an adult woman who had mild COVID-19 (a few samples of this study predate the infection). Cell type and time point are not known.

V gene TRBV7-9 combines with J gene TRBJ2-1, with TRBD2 identical over 8 bases. CDR1 and CDR2 from the germline V gene are SEHNR and FQNEAQ (reference sequence). The CDR3 spans 16 residues. The ends lost 1 base at V and 4 bases at J; junction bases unmatched: 6. In nucleotides, the CDR3 is TGTGCCAGCAGCTTAGGCGGGGGGATCCCTTACAATGAGCAGTTCTTC. It codes for CASSLGGGIPYNEQFF.

V usage is TRBV2 and J usage is TRBJ1-5, with unresolved D. The CDR3 has 14 amino acids. CDR1 is SNHLY and CDR2 is FYNNEI in the germline V gene. Trimming pared 4 bases from V and 7 bases from J, leaving 14 bases between. In nucleotides, the CDR3 is TGTGCCAGCAGTGTGGGCAGTGCAAGCCAGCCCCAGCATTTT. It codes for CASSVGSASQPQHF.

This clonotype was seen a handful of times. The chain uses TRBV6-6 and TRBJ2-1; 10 positions agree with TRBD2. Per the germline V gene, CDR1 is MNHNY and CDR2 is SVGAGI (reference sequence). The CDR3 is 14 residues long. The V gene end was trimmed by 9 bases and the J gene end by 10 bases; junction bases not matched to a gene: 12. CDR3 residues: CASRSTSGLAEQFF. For the CDR3, the DNA is TGTGCCAGTAGATCGACTTCGGGACTAGCGGAGCAGTTCTTC.